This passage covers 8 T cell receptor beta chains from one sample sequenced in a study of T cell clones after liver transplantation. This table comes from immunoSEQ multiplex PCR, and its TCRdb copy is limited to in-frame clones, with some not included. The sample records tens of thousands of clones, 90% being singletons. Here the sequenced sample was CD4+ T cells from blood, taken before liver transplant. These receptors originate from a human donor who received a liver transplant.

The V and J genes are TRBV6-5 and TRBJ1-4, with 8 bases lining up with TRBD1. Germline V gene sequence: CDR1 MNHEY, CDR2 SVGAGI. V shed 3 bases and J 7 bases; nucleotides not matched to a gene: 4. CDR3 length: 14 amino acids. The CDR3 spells CASSYRQGAEKLFF. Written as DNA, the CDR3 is TGTGCCAGCAGTTATAGGCAGGGGGCTGAAAAACTGTTTTTT.

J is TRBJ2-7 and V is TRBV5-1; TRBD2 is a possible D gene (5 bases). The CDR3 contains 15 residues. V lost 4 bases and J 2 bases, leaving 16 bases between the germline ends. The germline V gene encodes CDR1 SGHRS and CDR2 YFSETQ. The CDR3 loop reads CASSPTRTETYEQYF. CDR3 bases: TGCGCCAGCAGCCCCACTAGGACGGAGACCTACGAGCAGTACTTC.

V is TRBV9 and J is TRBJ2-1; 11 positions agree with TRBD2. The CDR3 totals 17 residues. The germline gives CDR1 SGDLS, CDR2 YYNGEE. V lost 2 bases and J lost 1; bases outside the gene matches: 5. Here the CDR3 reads CASSVGLAGGSYNEQFF. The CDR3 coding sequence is TGTGCCAGCAGCGTTGGGCTAGCGGGAGGTTCCTACAATGAGCAGTTCTTC.

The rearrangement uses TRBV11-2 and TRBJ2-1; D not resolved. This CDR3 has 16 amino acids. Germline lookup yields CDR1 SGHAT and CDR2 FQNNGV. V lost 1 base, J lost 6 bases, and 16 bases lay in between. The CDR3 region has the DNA TGTGCCAGCAGCTTAGCCCGGACCCCCGCGCGCAATGAGCAGTTCTTC. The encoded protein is CASSLARTPARNEQFF.

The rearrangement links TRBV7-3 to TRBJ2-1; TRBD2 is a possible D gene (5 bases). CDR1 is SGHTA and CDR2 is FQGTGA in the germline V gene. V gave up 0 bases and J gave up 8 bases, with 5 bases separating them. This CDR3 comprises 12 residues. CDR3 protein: CASSLTRDEQFF. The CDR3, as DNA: TGTGCCAGCAGCTTAACGAGGGATGAGCAGTTCTTC.

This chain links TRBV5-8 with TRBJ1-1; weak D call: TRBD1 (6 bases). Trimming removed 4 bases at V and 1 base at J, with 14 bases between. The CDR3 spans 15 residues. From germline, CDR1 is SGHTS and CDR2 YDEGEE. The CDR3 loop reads CASSTTGIRNTEAFF. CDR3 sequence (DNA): TGTGCCAGCAGCACTACAGGGATCAGGAACACTGAAGCTTTCTTT.

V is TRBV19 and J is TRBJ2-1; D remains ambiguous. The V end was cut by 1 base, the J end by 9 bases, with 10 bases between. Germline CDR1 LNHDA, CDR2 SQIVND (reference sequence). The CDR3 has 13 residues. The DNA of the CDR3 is TGTGCCAGTAGTATAGTGTCGTTTTTTGAGCAGTTCTTC. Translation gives CASSIVSFFEQFF.

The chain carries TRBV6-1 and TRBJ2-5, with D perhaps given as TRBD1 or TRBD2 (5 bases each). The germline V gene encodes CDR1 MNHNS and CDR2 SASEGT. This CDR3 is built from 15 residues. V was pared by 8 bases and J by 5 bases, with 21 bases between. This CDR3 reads CASLISGTFMETQYF. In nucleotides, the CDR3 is TGTGCCAGCCTTATCTCGGGGACCTTCATGGAGACCCAGTACTTC.